There are many counts of the clone carrying this T cell receptor beta chain. V was pared by 7 bases and J by 0 bases, with 16 bases between. The CDR3 totals 16 residues. Germline V gene data show CDR1 as MNHNS and CDR2 as SASEGT. Time point denoted: sample taken at primary tumor resection. Whole RNA came from tumor, nontumor lung or frozen PBMC and was sequenced without being sorted. This entry comes from a study of spatial heterogeneity in lung cancer. TCRdb recomputed calls from the 5' RACE reads with MiXCR, one row per CDR3 protein. The repertoire includes roughly 48,000 distinct CDR3 sequences, less than 5.5% of them detected once, and 11% sits in the top ten.

The chain couples TRBV6-1 to TRBJ2-1, with no clear D. This specimen was PBMCs, taken at surgery. This clonotype originated in a male donor with early-stage non-small cell lung cancer. In DNA form, the CDR3 reads TGTGCCAGCAACCCGCGAGGCAGGAGCTCCTACAATGAGCAGTTCTTC. This translates into CASNPRGRSSYNEQFF.